This TCR beta chain is from a study of spatial heterogeneity in lung cancer. Study results and limitations: Tumors with more nonsynonymous mutations had more expanded intratumoral alpha and beta TCRs.

Trimming shortened V by 0 bases and J by 7 bases, and 10 bases separated the two germline ends. Germline V gives CDR1 MGHRA, CDR2 YSYEKL. The CDR3 covers 14 residues. TCRdb recomputed calls from the 5' RACE reads with MiXCR, one row per CDR3 protein. The profile shows about 8,000 distinct CDR3 sequences, around 9.6% of them singletons. As for time point: sample taken at primary tumor resection. This clonotype was recorded at least ten times. Its antigen remains unknown. The origin of this receptor is a male donor with early-stage non-small cell lung cancer. The material sequenced was lung tumor tissue, taken at surgery. The chain carries TRBV4-1 and TRBJ2-1, with D uncertain. The CDR3, as DNA: TGCGCCAGCAGCCAAGATCATGGCGGAAATGAGCAGTTCTTC. Protein sequence: CASSQDHGGNEQFF.